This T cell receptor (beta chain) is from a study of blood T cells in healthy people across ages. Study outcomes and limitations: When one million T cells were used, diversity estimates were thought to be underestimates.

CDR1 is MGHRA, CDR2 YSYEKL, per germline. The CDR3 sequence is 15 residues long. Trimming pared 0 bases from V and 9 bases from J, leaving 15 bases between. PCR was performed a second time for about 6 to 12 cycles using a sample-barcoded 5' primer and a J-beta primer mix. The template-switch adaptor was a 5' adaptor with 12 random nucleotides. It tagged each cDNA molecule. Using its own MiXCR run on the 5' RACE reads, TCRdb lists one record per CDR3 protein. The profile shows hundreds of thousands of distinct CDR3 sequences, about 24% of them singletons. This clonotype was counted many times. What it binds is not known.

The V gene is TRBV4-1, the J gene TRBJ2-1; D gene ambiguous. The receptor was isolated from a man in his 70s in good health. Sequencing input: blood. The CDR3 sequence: CASSQEGQARGEQFF. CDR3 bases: TGCGCCAGCAGCCAAGAAGGGCAGGCGCGAGGTGAGCAGTTCTTC.